This paragraph reports one T cell receptor (beta chain). Its antigen is as yet unknown. From germline, CDR1 is SGHRS and CDR2 YFSETQ. The CDR3 has 15 residues. V was clipped by 4 bases and J by 3 bases; unmatched bases: 9. Profiled with immunoSEQ multiplex PCR; TCRdb holds only in-frame clones, not every one. The sample lists about 34,000 clones; 93% were seen once. These data originate in a study of T cells in tuberculosis. As for the study in general: T cells were selected with CD1B tetramers loaded with glucose monomycolate. PBMC were archived before or within 7 days of starting treatment.

Noted time point: new active TB diagnosis, blood taken before or within 7 days of starting treatment. Each donor contributed approximately 100,000 T cells on average, unsorted. Study-wide results and caveats: Shorter CDR3-alpha in active tuberculosis partly drove smaller distances.

The chain joins TRBV5-1 to TRBJ2-7, with 8 bases identical to TRBD1. Sequencing was performed on PBMCs, taken at tuberculosis diagnosis. This receptor was obtained from an adult with tuberculosis. The CDR3 bases are TGCGCCAGCAGCCCGTCCAGGACAGGGCGCTACGAGCAGTACTTC. Protein product: CASSPSRTGRYEQYF.